This TCR beta chain comes out of a study of PD-1 blockade in mismatch repair-deficient tumors. Every patient had mismatch repair deficiency by PCR or immunohistochemistry. Three pembrolizumab responders had their TCRs sequenced. Only in-frame clones appear in the TCRdb table, and some are missing; sequencing was by immunoSEQ multiplex PCR. The data show about 38,000 clones, more than 75% seen once. This clonotype originated in an adult with mismatch repair-deficient cancer. This sample comprised peripheral blood, obtained 4 weeks after starting pembrolizumab.

CDR3 DNA sequence: TGTGCCAGCAGCTTGTGGCCCCGGGACGTCTTGTACAATGAGCAGTTCTTC. Translating gives CASSLWPRDVLYNEQFF. The V call is TRBV5-6, the J call TRBJ2-1; D possibly matches TRBD1 or TRBD2 (5 bases each). Germline V gene lookup returns CDR1 SGHDT and CDR2 YYEEEE. The length of the CDR3 is 17 residues. V lost 1 base, J lost 4 bases, and 18 bases lay in between.